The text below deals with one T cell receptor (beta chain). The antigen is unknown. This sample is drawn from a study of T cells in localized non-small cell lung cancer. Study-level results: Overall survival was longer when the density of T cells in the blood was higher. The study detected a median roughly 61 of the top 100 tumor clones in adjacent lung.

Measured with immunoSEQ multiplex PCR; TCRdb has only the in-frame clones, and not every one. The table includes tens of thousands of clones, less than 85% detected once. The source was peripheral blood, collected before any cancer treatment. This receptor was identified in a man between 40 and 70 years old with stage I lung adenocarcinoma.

The CDR3 DNA reads as TGTGCCAGCTCAAGGCGGGGGGGATCTACAGATACGCAGTATTTT. This gives the protein CASSRRGGSTDTQYF. The V and J genes are TRBV18 and TRBJ2-3, with 9 bases identical to TRBD2. V shed 5 bases and J 3 bases; nucleotides not matched to a gene: 6. The CDR3 is 15 amino acids. Germline CDR1 reads KGHSH; CDR2 reads LQKENI.